Listed here are 11 T cell receptor beta chains from one sample, sequenced in a study of T cell responses to AZD1222 COVID-19 vaccine. Generated by immunoSEQ multiplex PCR, the TCRdb table keeps only in-frame clones and is missing some. The profile shows about 150,000 clones, over 80% of them singletons. Source: peripheral blood, taken 28 days after the second AZD1222 dose. All receptors come from an adult who received the AZD1222 COVID-19 vaccine.

V gene TRBV14 combines with J gene TRBJ2-7, with TRBD2 matching 8 bases. Germline CDR1 reads SGHDN; CDR2 reads FVKESK. V lost 0 bases and J lost 3; bases outside the gene matches: 7. The CDR3 sequence is 16 residues long. The CDR3 region is CASSQETSGRGYEQYF. As DNA, the CDR3 is TGTGCCAGCAGCCAAGAGACCAGCGGGAGAGGCTACGAGCAGTACTTC.

The J gene is TRBJ1-6, the V gene TRBV28, with TRBD1 matching 11 bases. The germline V gene has CDR1 MDHEN and CDR2 SYDVKM. The CDR3 is made up of 17 amino acids. Losses at the gene ends were 4 bases for V and 9 bases for J; bases not matched to a gene: 11. CDR3 nucleotides: TGTGCCAGCAGTTCCCTGGACAGGGGGCGCGGGAGTTCACCCCTCCACTTT. It yields the protein CASSSLDRGRGSSPLHF. The full variable domain, its missing parts supplied by reference TRBV28 and TRBJ1-6, is DVKVTQSSRYLVKRTGEKVFLECVQDMDHENMFWYRQDPGLGLRLIYFSYDVKMKEKGDIPEGYSVSREKKERFSLILESASTNQTSMYLCASSSLDRGRGSSPLHFGNGTRLTVT.

CDR3 bases: TGCGCCAGCAGCTTTACAGGAGCGGGGAACACTGAAGCTTTCTTT. Encoded protein: CASSFTGAGNTEAFF. This chain connects TRBV5-1 to TRBJ1-1, with a possible D match to TRBD1 (5 bases). The V gene lost 2 bases and the J gene lost 1 base, with 12 bases spanning the gap. Germline CDR1 SGHRS, CDR2 YFSETQ. The CDR3 is made up of 15 amino acids.

Within the sample, this clone is medium-sized. The genes are TRBV19 and TRBJ1-2, with 9 positions matching TRBD1. The CDR3 has 14 residues. V lost 2 bases, J lost 6 bases, and 4 bases stayed unmatched. The germline CDR1 and CDR2 sequences are LNHDA and SQIVND (reference sequence). CDR3 in amino acids: CASSIRGQGDGYTF. DNA of the CDR3: TGTGCCAGTAGTATAAGGGGACAGGGTGATGGCTACACCTTC. Full variable domain (remainder filled in from reference TRBV19 and TRBJ1-2): DGGITQSPKYLFRKEGQNVTLSCEQNLNHDAMYWYRQDPGQGLRLIYYSQIVNDFQKGDIAEGYSVSREKKESFPLTVTSAQKNPTAFYLCASSIRGQGDGYTFGSGTRLTVV.

The V call is TRBV6-5, the J call TRBJ1-5; D may be TRBD1 (5 bases). The CDR3 length is 15 residues. CDR1 MNHEY and CDR2 SVGAGI come from the germline V gene. Trimming pared 10 bases from V and 4 bases from J, leaving 20 bases between. The CDR3 sequence is CATAGSGPGNQPQHF. CDR3 nucleotide sequence: TGTGCCACAGCGGGGTCGGGGCCCGGGAATCAGCCCCAGCATTTT.

The genes are TRBV28 and TRBJ2-1; D uncertain. Germline CDR1 reads MDHEN; CDR2 reads SYDVKM. The CDR3 has 13 amino acids. V lost 5 bases and J lost 0, with 5 bases in between. The CDR3 DNA reads as TGTGCCAGCAGTCTCGGCTCCTACAATGAGCAGTTCTTC. This gives the protein CASSLGSYNEQFF.

This chain uses TRBV20-1 with TRBJ2-1; 11 nucleotides align to TRBD2. CDR1 DFQATT and CDR2 SNEGSKA come from the germline V gene (reference sequence). V lost 3 bases, J lost 6 bases, and 7 bases stayed unmatched. CDR3 size: 15 residues. The CDR3, as DNA: TGCAGTGCTAGTAGCGGGAGGGGGAGATTCAATGAGCAGTTCTTC. It codes for CSASSGRGRFNEQFF.

The chain combines TRBV19 with TRBJ1-1; D is unclear. Deletions cut 3 bases from V and 1 base from J, with 6 bases between. This CDR3 has 13 amino acids. Germline loops: CDR1 LNHDA, CDR2 SQIVND (reference sequence). The CDR3 bases are TGTGCCAGTAGTATGAGAGCGAACACTGAAGCTTTCTTT. It yields the protein CASSMRANTEAFF.

A word on this clone: Other DNA sequences in the same sample also yield this CDR3. This rearrangement joins TRBV3-1 (or the pseudogene TRBV3-2) to TRBJ2-2; 9 nucleotides line up with TRBD2. The CDR3 consists of 15 residues. V was clipped by 6 bases and J by 2 bases; unmatched bases: 4. Germline lookup yields CDR1 LGHDT and CDR2 YNNKEL (reference sequence). This CDR3 reads CASSRLAVNTGELFF. For the CDR3, the DNA is TGTGCCAGCAGTCGACTAGCGGTTAACACCGGGGAGCTGTTTTTT.

This clone has only one observation. The chain carries TRBV18 and TRBJ2-7; 9 nucleotides line up with TRBD2. V was clipped by 3 bases and J by 4 bases; unmatched bases: 10. This CDR3 region has 16 residues. CDR1 KGHSH and CDR2 LQKENI come from the germline V gene. Written as DNA, the CDR3 is TGTGCCAGCTCACCCCCAGGGAGCGGGAGGTTATACGAGCAGTACTTC. Its translation is CASSPPGSGRLYEQYF.

The CDR3 coding sequence is TGCGCCAGCGGCCGGGAGGGCCCTTACGAGCAGTACTTC. Encoded protein: CASGREGPYEQYF. The chain combines TRBV5-1 with TRBJ2-7; 8 nucleotides match TRBD2. CDR3 length equals 13 residues. CDR1 and CDR2 (germline): SGHRS, YFSETQ. The V and J ends lost 7 bases and 4 bases, in that order; junction bases with no gene match: 7. The whole variable domain, filled in from reference TRBV5-1 and TRBJ2-7, reads KAGVTQTPRYLIKTRGQQVTLSCSPISGHRSVSWYQQTPGQGLQFLFEYFSETQRNKGNFPGRFSGRQFSNSRSEMNVSTLELGDSALYLCASGREGPYEQYFGPGTRLTVT.